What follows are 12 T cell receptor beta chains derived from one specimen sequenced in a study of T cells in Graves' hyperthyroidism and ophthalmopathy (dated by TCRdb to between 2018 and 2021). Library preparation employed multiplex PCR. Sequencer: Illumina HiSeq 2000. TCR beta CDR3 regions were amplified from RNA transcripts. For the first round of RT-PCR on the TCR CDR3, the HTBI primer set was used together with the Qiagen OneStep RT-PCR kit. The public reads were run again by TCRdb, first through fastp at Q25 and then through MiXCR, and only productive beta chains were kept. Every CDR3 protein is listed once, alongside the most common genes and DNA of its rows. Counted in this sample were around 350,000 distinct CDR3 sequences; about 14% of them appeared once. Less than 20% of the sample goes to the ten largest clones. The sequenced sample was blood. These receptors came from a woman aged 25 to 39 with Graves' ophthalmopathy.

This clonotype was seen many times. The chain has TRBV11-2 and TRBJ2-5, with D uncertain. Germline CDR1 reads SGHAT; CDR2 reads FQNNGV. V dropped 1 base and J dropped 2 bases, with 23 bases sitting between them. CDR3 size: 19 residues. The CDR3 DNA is TGTGCCAGCAGCTTAGTCTGGTTTGGAACGGACGGCCAACAAGAGACCCAGTACTTC. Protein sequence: CASSLVWFGTDGQQETQYF.

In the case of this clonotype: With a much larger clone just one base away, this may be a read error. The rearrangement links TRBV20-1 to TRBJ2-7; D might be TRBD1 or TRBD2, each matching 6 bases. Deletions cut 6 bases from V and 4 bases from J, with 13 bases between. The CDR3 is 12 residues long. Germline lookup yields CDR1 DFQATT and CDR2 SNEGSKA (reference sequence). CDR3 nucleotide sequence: TGCAGTGCACCGAAGGGGGGATACGAGCAGTACTTC. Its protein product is CSAPKGGYEQYF.

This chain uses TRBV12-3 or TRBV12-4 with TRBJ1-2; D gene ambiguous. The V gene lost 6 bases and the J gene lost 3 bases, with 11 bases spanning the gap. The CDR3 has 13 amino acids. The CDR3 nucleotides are TGTGCCAGCAGGCCCAAGGGAGACTATGGCTACACCTTC. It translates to CASRPKGDYGYTF.

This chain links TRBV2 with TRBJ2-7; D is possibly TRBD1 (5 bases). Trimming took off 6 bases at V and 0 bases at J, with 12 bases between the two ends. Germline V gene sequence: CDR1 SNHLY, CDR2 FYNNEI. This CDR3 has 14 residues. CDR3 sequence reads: CASRDQQASYEQYF. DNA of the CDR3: TGTGCCAGCAGGGACCAACAGGCCTCCTACGAGCAGTACTTC.

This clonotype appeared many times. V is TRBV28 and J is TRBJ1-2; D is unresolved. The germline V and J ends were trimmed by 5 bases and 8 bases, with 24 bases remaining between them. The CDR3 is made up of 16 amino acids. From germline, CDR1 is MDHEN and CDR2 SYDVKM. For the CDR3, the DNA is TGTGCCAGCAGTATACATTTAGGTGGTGGTCGGACGGGCTACACCTTC. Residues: CASSIHLGGGRTGYTF.

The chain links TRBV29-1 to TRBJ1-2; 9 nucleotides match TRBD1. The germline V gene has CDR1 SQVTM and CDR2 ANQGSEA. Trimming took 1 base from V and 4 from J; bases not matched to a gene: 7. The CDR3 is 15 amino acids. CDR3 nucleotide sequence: TGCAGCGTTGAAGGGATGGGACAGGGAGGCTATGGCTACACCTTC. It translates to CSVEGMGQGGYGYTF.

The CDR3 reads CSVEDRSADRVTVSYGYTF. The DNA for the CDR3 is TGCAGCGTTGAAGATCGATCAGCCGACAGGGTAACGGTTAGCTATGGCTACACCTTC. V gene TRBV29-1 combines with J gene TRBJ1-2; 7 bases agree with TRBD1. The CDR3 covers 19 residues. Trimming cost V 0 bases and J 4 bases; bases outside gene matches: 20. Germline V lookup: CDR1 SQVTM, CDR2 ANQGSEA.

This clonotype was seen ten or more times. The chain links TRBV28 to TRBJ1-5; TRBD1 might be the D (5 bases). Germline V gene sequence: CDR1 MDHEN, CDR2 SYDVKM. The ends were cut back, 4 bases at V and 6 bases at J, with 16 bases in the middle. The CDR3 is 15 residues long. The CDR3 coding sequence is TGTGCCAGCAGTTCCCCACAGGTATTAGGTCAGCCCCAGCATTTT. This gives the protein CASSSPQVLGQPQHF.

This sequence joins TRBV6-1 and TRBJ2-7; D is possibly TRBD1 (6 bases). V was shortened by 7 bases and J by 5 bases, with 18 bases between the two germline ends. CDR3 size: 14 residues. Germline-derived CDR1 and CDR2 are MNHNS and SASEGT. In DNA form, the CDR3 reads TGTGCCAGCATCGAAAAGGGCAGGGGCCACGAGCAGTACTTC. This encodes CASIEKGRGHEQYF.

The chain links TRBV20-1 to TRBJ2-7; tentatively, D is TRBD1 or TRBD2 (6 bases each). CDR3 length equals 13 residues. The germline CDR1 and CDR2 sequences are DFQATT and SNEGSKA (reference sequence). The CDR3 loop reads CSAARGETYEQYF. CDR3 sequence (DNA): TGCAGCGCCGCTAGGGGGGAGACCTACGAGCAGTACTTC.

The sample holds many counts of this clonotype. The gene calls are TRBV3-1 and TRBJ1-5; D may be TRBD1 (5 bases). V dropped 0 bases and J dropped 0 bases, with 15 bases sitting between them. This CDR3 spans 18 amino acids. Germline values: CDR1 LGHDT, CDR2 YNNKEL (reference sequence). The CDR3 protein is CASSQESRGGYSNQPQHF. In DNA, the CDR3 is TGTGCCAGCAGCCAAGAGAGTCGGGGCGGGTATAGCAATCAGCCCCAGCATTTT.

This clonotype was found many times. CDR3: CASSQRDPGGYGYTF. In nucleotides, the CDR3 is TGTGCCAGCAGCCAGAGAGACCCCGGCGGCTATGGCTACACCTTC. The rearrangement links TRBV3-1 to TRBJ1-2; D remains ambiguous. The CDR3 has 15 amino acids. The V gene lost 3 bases and the J gene lost 4 bases, with 15 bases spanning the gap. The germline V gene encodes CDR1 LGHDT and CDR2 YNNKEL (reference sequence). Complete variable domain (other parts from reference TRBV3-1 and TRBJ1-2): DTAVSQTPKYLVTQMGNDKSIKCEQNLGHDTMYWYKQDSKKFLKIMFSYNNKELIINETVPNRFSPKSPDKAHLNLHINSLELGDSAVYFCASSQRDPGGYGYTFGSGTRLTVV.